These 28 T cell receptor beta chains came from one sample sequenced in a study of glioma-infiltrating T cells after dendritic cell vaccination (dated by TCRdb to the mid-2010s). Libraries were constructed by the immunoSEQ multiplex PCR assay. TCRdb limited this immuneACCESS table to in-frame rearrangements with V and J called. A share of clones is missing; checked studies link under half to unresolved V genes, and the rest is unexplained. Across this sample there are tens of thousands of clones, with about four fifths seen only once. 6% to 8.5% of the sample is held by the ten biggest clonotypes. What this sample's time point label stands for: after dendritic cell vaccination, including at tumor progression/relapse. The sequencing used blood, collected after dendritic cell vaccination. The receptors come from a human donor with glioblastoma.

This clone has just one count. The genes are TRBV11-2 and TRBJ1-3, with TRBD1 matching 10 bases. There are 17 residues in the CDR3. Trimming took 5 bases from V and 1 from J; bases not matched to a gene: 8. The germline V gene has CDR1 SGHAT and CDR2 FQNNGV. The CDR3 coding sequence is TGTGCCAGCAGCCCCAGACAGGGGGCTGAATCTGGAAACACCATATATTTT. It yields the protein CASSPRQGAESGNTIYF.

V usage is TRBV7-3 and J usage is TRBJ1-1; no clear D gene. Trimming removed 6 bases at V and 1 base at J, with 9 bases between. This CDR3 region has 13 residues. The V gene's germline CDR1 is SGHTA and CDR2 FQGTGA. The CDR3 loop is CASRIGGNTEAFF. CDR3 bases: TGTGCCAGCAGGATTGGAGGGAACACTGAAGCTTTCTTT.

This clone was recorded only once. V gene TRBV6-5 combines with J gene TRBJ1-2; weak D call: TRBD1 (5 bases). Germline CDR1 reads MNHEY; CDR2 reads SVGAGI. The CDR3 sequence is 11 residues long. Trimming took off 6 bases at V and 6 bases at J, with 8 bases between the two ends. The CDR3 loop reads CASREGHGYTF. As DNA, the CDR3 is TGTGCCAGCAGGGAGGGGCATGGCTACACCTTC.

The CDR3 coding sequence is TGCGCCAGCAGTGCGCAGGGCGGGGGGAACACTGAAGCTTTCTTT. Its protein product is CASSAQGGGNTEAFF. This sequence joins TRBV5-1 and TRBJ1-1; weak D call: TRBD1 (5 bases). Looked up from germline, CDR1 is SGHRS and CDR2 is YFSETQ. Trimming removed 5 bases from V and 1 base from J, with 15 bases in between. The CDR3 is 15 amino acids.

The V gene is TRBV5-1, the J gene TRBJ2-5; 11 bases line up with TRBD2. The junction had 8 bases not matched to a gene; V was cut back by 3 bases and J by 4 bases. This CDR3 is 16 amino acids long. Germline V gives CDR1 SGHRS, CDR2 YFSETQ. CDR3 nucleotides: TGCGCCAGCAGCTCTCCCCTAGCGGGGGGATCAGAGACCCAGTACTTC. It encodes CASSSPLAGGSETQYF.

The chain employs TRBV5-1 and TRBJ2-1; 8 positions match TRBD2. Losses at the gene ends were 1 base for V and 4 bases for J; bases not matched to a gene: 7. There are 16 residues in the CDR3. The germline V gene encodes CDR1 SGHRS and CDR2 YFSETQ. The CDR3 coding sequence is TGCGCCAGCAGCTTGAGTACGGGGGGGGAATACAATGAGCAGTTCTTC. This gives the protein CASSLSTGGEYNEQFF.

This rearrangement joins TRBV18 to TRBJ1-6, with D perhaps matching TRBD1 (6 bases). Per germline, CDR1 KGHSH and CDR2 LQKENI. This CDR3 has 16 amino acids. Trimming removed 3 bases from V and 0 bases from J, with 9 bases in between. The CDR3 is CASSPTGISYNSPLHF. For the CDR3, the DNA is TGTGCCAGCTCACCCACAGGGATCTCCTATAATTCACCCCTCCACTTT.

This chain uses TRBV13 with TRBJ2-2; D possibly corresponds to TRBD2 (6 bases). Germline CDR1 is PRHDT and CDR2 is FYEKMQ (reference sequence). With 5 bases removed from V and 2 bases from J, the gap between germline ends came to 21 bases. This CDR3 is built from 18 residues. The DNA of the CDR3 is TGTGCCAGCAGCCTCAGGCGGGGACTCCAATTTAACACCGGGGAGCTGTTTTTT. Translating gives CASSLRRGLQFNTGELFF. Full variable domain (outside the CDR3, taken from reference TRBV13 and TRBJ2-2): AAGVIQSPRHLIKEKRETATLKCYPIPRHDTVYWYQQGPGQDPQFLISFYEKMQSDKGSIPDRFSAQQFSDYHSELNMSSLELGDSALYFCASSLRRGLQFNTGELFFGEGSRLTVL.

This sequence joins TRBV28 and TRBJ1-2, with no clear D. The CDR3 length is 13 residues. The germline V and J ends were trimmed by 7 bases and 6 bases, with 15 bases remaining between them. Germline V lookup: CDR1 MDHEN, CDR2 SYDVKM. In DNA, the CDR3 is TGTGCCAGCACCGAGTGGGCGAGAGATGGCTACACCTTC. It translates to CASTEWARDGYTF.

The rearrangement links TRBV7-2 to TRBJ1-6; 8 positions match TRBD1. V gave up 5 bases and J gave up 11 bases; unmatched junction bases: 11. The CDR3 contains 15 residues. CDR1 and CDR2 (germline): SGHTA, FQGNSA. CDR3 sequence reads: CASSTGQGTQTPLHF. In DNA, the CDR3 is TGTGCCAGCAGCACCGGACAGGGAACTCAAACACCCCTCCACTTT.

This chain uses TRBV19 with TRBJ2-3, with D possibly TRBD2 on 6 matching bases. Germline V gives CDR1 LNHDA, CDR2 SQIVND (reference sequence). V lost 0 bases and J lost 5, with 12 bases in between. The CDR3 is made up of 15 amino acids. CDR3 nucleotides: TGTGCCAGTAGTATAGAAGGGACTTCCTTAGATACGCAGTATTTT. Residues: CASSIEGTSLDTQYF.

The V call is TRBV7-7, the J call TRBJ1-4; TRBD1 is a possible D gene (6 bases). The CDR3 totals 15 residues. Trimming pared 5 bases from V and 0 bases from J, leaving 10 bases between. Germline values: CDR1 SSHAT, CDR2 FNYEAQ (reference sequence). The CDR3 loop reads CASSPDSSTNEKLFF. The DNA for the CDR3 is TGTGCCAGCAGCCCGGACAGTTCAACTAATGAAAAACTGTTTTTT.

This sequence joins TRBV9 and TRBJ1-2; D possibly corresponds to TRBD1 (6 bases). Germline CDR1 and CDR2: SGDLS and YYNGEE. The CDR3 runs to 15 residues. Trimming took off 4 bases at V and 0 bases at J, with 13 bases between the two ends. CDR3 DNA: TGTGCCAGCAGCCACCAGACAGGAGCTAACTATGGCTACACCTTC. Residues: CASSHQTGANYGYTF.

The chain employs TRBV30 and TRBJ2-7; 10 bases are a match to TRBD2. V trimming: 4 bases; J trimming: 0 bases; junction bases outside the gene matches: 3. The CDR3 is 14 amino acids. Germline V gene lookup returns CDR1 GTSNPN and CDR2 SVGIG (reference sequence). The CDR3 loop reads CAWTSGGSSYEQYF. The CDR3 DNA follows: TGTGCCTGGACTAGCGGGGGAAGCTCCTACGAGCAGTACTTC.

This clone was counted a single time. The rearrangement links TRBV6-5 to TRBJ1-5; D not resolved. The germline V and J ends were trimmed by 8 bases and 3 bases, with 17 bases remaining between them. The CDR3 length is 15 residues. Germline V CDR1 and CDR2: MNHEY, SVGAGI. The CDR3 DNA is TGTGCCAGCGCGGGGAAGGCAGGCCCCAATCAGCCCCAGCATTTT. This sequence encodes CASAGKAGPNQPQHF.

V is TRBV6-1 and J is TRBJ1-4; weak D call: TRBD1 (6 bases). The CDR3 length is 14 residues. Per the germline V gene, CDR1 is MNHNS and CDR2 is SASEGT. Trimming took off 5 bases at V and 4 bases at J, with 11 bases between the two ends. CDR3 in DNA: TGTGCCAGCAGTTATGACAGGCTTAATGAAAAACTGTTTTTT. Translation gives CASSYDRLNEKLFF.

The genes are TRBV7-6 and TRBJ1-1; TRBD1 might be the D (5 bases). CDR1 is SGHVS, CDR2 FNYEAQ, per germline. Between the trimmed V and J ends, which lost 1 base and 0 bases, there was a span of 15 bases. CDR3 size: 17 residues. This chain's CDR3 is CASSLDPLQTVNTEAFF. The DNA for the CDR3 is TGTGCCAGCAGCTTAGATCCCCTCCAGACAGTGAACACTGAAGCTTTCTTT.

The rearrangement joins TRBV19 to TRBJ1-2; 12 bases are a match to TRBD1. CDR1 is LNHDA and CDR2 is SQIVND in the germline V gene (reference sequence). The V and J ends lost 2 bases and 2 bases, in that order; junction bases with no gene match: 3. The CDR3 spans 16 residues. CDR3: CASSISGTGGNYGYTF. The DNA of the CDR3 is TGTGCCAGTAGTATATCCGGGACAGGGGGCAACTATGGCTACACCTTC.

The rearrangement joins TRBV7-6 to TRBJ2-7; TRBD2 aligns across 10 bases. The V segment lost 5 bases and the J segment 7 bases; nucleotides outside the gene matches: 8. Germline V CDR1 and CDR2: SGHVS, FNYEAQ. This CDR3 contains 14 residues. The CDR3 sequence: CASSLQRGGVEQYF. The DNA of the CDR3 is TGTGCCAGCAGCCTTCAGCGGGGGGGGGTGGAGCAGTACTTC.

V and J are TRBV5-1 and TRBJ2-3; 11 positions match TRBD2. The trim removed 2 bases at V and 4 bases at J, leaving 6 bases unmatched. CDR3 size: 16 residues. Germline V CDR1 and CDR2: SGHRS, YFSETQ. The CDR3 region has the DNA TGCGCCAGCAGCTTACTAGCGGGGGAGGGGGCAGATACGCAGTATTTT. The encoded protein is CASSLLAGEGADTQYF. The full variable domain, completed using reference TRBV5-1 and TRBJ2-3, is KAGVTQTPRYLIKTRGQQVTLSCSPISGHRSVSWYQQTPGQGLQFLFEYFSETQRNKGNFPGRFSGRQFSNSRSEMNVSTLELGDSALYLCASSLLAGEGADTQYFGPGTRLTVL.

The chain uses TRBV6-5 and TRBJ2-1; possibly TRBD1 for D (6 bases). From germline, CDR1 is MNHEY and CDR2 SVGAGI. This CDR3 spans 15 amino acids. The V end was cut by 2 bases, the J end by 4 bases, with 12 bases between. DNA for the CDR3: TGTGCCAGCAGTTACGGGCAGGGGCGGTACAATGAGCAGTTCTTC. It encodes CASSYGQGRYNEQFF.

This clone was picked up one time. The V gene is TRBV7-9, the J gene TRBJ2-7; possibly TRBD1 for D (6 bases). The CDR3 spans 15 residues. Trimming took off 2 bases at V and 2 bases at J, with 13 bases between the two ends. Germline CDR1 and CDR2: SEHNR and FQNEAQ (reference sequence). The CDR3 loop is CASSLPRGEAYEQYF. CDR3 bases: TGTGCCAGCAGCTTACCCAGGGGAGAAGCCTACGAGCAGTACTTC. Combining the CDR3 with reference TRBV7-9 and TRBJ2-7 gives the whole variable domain DTGVSQNPRHKITKRGQNVTFRCDPISEHNRLYWYRQTLGQGPEFLTYFQNEAQLEKSRLLSDRFSAERPKGSFSTLEIQRTEQGDSAMYLCASSLPRGEAYEQYFGPGTRLTVT.

CDR3 in amino acids: CASSLPSGGPEEQYF. The CDR3 nucleotides read TGCGCCAGCAGCTTACCCTCCGGGGGGCCCGAGGAGCAGTACTTC. The rearrangement uses TRBV5-1 and TRBJ2-7; D possibly corresponds to TRBD2 (7 bases). With 2 bases removed from V and 7 bases from J, the gap between germline ends came to 19 bases. Germline V gives CDR1 SGHRS, CDR2 YFSETQ. The length of the CDR3 is 15 residues.

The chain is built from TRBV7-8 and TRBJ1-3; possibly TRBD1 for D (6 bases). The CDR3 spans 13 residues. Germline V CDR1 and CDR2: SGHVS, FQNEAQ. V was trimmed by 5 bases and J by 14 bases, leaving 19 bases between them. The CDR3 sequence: CASSPEKGHSLYF. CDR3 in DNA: TGTGCCAGCAGCCCTGAAAAGGGACACTCATTATATTTT.

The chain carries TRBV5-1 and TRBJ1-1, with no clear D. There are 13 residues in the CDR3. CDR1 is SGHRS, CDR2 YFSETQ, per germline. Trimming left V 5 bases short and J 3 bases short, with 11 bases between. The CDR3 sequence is CASRTDSYTEAFF. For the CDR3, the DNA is TGCGCCAGCAGAACGGACTCGTACACTGAAGCTTTCTTT.

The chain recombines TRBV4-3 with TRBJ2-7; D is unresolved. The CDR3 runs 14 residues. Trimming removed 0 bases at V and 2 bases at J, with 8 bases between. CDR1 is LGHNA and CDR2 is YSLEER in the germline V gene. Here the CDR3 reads CASSQEAGTYEQYF. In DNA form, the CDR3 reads TGCGCCAGCAGCCAAGAAGCAGGAACCTACGAGCAGTACTTC.

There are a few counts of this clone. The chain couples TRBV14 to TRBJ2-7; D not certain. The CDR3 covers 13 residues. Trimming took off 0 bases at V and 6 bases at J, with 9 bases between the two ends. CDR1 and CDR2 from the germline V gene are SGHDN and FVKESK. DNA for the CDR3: TGTGCCAGCAGCCAAGATCTTCGGAGCGAGCAGTACTTC. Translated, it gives CASSQDLRSEQYF. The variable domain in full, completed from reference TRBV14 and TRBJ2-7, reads EAGVTQFPSHSVIEKGQTVTLRCDPISGHDNLYWYRRVMGKEIKFLLHFVKESKQDESGMPNNRFLAERTGGTYSTLKVQPAELEDSGVYFCASSQDLRSEQYFGPGTRLTVT.

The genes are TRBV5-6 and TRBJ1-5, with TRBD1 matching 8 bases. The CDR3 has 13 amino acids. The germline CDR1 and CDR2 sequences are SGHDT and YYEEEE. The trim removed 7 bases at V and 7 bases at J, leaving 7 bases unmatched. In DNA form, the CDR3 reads TGTGCCAGCGGCAGGGGGCCGGGGCAGCCCCAGCATTTT. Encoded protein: CASGRGPGQPQHF.